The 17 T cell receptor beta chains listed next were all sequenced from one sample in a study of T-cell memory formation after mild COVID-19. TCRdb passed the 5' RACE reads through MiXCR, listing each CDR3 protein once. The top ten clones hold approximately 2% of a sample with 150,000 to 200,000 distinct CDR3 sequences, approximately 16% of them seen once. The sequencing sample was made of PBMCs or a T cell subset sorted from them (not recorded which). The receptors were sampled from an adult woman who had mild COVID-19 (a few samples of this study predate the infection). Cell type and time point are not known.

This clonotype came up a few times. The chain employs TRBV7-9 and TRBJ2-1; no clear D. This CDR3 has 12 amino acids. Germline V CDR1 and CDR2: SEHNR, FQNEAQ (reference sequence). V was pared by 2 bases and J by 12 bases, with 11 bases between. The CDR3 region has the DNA TGTGCCAGCAGCTTAAGTGCGCCCCCGCAGTTCTTC. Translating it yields CASSLSAPPQFF. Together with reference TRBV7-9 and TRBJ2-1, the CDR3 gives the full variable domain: DTGVSQNPRHKITKRGQNVTFRCDPISEHNRLYWYRQTLGQGPEFLTYFQNEAQLEKSRLLSDRFSAERPKGSFSTLEIQRTEQGDSAMYLCASSLSAPPQFFGPGTRLTVL.

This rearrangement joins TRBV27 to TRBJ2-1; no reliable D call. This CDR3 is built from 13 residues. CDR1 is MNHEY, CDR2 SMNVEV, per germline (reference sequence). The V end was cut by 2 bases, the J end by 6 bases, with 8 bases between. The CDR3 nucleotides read TGTGCCAGCAGTTTAAAGATACTCAATGAGCAGTTCTTC. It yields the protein CASSLKILNEQFF.

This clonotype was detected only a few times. The CDR3 nucleotides are TGTGCCAGCTCATCGGATATAGGACTAGCGGACACAGATACGCAGTATTTT. This translates into CASSSDIGLADTDTQYF. The J gene is TRBJ2-3, the V gene TRBV18; 10 bases agree with TRBD2. V trimming: 5 bases; J trimming: 2 bases; junction bases outside the gene matches: 10. This CDR3 region has 17 residues. Germline V gene sequence: CDR1 KGHSH, CDR2 LQKENI.

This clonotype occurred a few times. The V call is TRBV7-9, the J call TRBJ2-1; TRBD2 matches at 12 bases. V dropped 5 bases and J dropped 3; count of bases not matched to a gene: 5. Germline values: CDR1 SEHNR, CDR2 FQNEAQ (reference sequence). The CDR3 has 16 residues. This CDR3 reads CASSPWTSGIYNEQFF. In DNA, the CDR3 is TGTGCCAGCAGCCCATGGACTAGCGGGATCTACAATGAGCAGTTCTTC.

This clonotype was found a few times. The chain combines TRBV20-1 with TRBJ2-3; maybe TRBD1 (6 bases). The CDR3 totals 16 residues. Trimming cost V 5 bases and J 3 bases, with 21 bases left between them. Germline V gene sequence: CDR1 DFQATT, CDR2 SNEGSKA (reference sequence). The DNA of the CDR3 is TGCAGTGCTCGACACAGGGCCGGAGTGGGGACAGATACGCAGTATTTT. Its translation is CSARHRAGVGTDTQYF.

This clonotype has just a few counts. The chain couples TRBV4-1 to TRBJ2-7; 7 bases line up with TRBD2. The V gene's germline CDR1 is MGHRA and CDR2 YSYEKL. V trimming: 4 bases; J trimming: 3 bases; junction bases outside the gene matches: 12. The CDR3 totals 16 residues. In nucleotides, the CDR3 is TGCGCCAGCAGCCGTGGAGGAAGCGGGGTGCTCTACGAGCAGTACTTC. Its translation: CASSRGGSGVLYEQYF.

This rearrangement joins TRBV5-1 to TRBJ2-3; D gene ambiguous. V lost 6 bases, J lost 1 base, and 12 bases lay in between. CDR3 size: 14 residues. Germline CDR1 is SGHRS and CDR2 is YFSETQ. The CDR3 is CASNPQAGTDTQYF. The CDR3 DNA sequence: TGCGCCAGCAACCCGCAGGCGGGCACAGATACGCAGTATTTT.

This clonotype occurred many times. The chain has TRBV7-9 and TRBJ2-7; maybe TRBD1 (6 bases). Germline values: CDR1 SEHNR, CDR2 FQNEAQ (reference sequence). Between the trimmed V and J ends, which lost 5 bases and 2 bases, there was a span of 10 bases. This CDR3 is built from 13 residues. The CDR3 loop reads CASSPQGPYEQYF. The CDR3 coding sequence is TGTGCCAGCAGCCCACAGGGACCCTACGAGCAGTACTTC.

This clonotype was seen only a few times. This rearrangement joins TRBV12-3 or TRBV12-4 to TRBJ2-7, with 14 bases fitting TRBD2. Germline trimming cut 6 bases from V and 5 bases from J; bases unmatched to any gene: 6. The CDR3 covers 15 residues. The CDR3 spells CASRVAGLAGDEQYF. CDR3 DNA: TGTGCCAGCAGGGTGGCGGGACTAGCGGGAGACGAGCAGTACTTC.

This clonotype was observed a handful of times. CDR3 nucleotides: TGTGCCACCAGTGCGACGACTAGCGGCACAGATACGCAGTATTTT. Protein sequence: CATSATTSGTDTQYF. This chain uses TRBV24-1 with TRBJ2-3, with TRBD2 matching 8 bases. The V gene's germline CDR1 is KGHDR and CDR2 SFDVKD. V was pared by 5 bases and J by 1 base, with 4 bases of the junction left unmatched. The CDR3 is made up of 15 amino acids.

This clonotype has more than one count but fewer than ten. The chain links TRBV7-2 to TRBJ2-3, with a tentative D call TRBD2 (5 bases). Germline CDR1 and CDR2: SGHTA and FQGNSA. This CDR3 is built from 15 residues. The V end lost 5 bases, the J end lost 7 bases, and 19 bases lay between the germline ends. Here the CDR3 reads CASSPGVARSHTQYF. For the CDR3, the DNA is TGTGCCAGCAGCCCCGGGGTAGCGAGGTCGCATACGCAGTATTTT.

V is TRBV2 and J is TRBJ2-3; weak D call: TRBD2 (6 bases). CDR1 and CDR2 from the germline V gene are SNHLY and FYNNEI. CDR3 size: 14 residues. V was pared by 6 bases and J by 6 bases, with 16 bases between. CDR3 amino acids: CASRPRLDRDTQYF. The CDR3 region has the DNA TGTGCCAGCAGGCCGAGACTAGACCGTGATACGCAGTATTTT.

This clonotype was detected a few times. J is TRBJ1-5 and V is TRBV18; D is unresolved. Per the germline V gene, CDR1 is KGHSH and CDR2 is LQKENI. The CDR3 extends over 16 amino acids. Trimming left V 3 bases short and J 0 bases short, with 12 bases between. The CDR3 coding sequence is TGTGCCAGCTCACCGTGGGGAGGCTTTAGCAATCAGCCCCAGCATTTT. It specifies CASSPWGGFSNQPQHF.

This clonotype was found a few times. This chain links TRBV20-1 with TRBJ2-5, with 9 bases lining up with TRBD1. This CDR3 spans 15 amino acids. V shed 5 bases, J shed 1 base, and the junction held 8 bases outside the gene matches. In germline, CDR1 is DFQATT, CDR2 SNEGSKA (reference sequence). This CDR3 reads CSAPPGTGTQETQYF. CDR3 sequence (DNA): TGCAGTGCTCCCCCCGGGACAGGGACCCAAGAGACCCAGTACTTC.

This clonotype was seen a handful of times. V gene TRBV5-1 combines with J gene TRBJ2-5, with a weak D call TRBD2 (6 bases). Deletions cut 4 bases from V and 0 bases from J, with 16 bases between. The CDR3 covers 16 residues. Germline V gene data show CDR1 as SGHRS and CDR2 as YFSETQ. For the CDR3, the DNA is TGCGCCAGCAGCACAAAGACTAGTCCCCACCAAGAGACCCAGTACTTC. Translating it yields CASSTKTSPHQETQYF.

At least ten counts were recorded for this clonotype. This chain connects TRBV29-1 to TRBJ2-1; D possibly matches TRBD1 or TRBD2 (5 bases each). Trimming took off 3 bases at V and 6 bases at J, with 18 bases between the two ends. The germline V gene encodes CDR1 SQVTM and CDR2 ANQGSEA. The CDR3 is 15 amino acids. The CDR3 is CSVDLVGTPGNEQFF. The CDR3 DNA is TGCAGCGTTGATCTTGTTGGGACCCCGGGCAATGAGCAGTTCTTC.

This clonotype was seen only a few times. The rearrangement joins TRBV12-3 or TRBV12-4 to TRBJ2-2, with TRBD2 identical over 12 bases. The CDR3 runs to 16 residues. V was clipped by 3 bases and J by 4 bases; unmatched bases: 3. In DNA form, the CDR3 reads TGTGCCAGCAGTTTCTCTAGCGGGGGGGTCACCGGGGAGCTGTTTTTT. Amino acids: CASSFSSGGVTGELFF.